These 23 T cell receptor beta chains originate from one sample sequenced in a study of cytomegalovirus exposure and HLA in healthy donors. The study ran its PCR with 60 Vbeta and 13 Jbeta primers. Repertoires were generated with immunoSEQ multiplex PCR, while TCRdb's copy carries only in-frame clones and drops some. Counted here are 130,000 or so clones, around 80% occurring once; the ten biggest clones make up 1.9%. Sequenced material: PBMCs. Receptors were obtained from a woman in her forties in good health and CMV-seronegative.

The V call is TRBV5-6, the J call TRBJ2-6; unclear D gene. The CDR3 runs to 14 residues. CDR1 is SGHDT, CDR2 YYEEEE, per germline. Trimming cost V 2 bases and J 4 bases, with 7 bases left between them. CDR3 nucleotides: TGTGCCAGCAGCTTCACGGAGGGGGCCAACGTCCTGACTTTC. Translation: CASSFTEGANVLTF. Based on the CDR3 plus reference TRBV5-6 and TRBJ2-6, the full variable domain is DAGVTQSPTHLIKTRGQQVTLRCSPKSGHDTVSWYQQALGQGPQFIFQYYEEEERQRGNFPDRFSGHQFPNYSSELNVNALLLGDSALYLCASSFTEGANVLTFGAGSRLTVL.

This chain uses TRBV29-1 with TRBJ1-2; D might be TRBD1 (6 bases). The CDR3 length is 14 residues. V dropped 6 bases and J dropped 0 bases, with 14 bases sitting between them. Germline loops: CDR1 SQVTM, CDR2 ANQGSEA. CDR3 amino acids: CSVPAGATNYGYTF. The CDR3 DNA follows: TGCAGCGTCCCGGCGGGGGCGACTAACTATGGCTACACCTTC.

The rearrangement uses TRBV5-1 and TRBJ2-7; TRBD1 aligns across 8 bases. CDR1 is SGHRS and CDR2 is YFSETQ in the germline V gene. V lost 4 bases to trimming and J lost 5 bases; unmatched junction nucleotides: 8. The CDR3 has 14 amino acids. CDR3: CASSTRQGSNEQYF. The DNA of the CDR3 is TGCGCCAGCAGCACCCGACAGGGGAGCAACGAGCAGTACTTC.

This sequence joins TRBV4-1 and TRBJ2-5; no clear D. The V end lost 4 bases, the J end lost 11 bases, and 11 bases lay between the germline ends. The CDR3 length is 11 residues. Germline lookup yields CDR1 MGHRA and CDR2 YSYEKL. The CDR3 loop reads CASSLSLEQYF. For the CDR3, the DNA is TGCGCCAGCAGCCTCTCTTTAGAGCAGTACTTC.

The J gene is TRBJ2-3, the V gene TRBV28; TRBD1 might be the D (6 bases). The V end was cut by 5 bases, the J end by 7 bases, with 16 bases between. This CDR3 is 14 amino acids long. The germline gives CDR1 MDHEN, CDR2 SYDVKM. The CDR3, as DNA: TGTGCCAGCAGTCAAACTCCTGGACAGAATACGCAGTATTTT. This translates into CASSQTPGQNTQYF. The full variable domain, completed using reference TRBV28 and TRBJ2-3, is DVKVTQSSRYLVKRTGEKVFLECVQDMDHENMFWYRQDPGLGLRLIYFSYDVKMKEKGDIPEGYSVSREKKERFSLILESASTNQTSMYLCASSQTPGQNTQYFGPGTRLTVL.

CDR3: CASSPSLPGELFF. The CDR3 nucleotides read TGCGCCAGCAGCCCTTCCCTTCCCGGGGAGCTGTTTTTT. The chain links TRBV5-1 to TRBJ2-2; D is undetermined. Trimming left V 4 bases short and J 6 bases short, with 10 bases between. The CDR3 has 13 amino acids. Germline CDR1 is SGHRS and CDR2 is YFSETQ.

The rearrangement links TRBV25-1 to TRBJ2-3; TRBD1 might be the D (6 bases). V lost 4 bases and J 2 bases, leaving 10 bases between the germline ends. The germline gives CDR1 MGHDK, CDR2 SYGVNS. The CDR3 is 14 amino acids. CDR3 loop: CASSGVGHTDTQYF. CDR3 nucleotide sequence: TGTGCCAGCAGTGGCGTGGGACACACAGATACGCAGTATTTT.

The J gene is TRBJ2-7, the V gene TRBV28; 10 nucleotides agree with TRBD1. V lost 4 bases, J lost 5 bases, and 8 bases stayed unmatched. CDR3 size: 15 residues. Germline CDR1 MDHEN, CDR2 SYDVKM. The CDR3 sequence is CASSSTGQGENEQYF. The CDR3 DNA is TGTGCCAGCAGTTCCACCGGACAGGGGGAGAACGAGCAGTACTTC. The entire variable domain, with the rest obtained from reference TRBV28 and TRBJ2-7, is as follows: DVKVTQSSRYLVKRTGEKVFLECVQDMDHENMFWYRQDPGLGLRLIYFSYDVKMKEKGDIPEGYSVSREKKERFSLILESASTNQTSMYLCASSSTGQGENEQYFGPGTRLTVT.

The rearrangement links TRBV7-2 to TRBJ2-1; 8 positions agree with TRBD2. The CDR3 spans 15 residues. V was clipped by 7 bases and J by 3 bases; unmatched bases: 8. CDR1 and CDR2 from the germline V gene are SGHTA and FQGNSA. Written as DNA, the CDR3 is TGTGCCAGCACCCCCGGACTAGCCGGCTACAATGAGCAGTTCTTC. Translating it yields CASTPGLAGYNEQFF.

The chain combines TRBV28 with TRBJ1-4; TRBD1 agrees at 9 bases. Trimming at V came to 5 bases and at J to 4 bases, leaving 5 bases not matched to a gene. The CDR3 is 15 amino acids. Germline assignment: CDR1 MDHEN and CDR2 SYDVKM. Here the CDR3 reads CASSPGTGYNEKLFF. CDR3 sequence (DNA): TGTGCCAGCAGTCCCGGGACAGGGTATAATGAAAAACTGTTTTTT.

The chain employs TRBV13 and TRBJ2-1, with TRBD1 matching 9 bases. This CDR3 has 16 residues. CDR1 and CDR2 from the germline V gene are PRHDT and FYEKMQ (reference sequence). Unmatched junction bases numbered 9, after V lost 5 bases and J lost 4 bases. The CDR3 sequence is CASSPGQGMLYNEQFF. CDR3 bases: TGTGCCAGCAGCCCAGGACAGGGGATGTTATACAATGAGCAGTTCTTC.

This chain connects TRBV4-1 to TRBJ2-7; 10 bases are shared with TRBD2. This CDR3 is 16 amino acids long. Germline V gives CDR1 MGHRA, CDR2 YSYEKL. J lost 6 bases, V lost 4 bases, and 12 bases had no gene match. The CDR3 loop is CASSLGPPSGSAEQYF. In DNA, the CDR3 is TGCGCCAGCAGCCTAGGCCCCCCTAGCGGGAGCGCCGAGCAGTACTTC.

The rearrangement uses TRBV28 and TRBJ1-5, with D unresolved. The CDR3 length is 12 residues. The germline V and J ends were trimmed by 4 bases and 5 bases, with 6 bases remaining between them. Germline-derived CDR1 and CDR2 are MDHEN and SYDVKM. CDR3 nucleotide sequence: TGTGCCAGCAGTTCCCCTTATCAGCCCCAGCATTTT. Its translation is CASSSPYQPQHF.

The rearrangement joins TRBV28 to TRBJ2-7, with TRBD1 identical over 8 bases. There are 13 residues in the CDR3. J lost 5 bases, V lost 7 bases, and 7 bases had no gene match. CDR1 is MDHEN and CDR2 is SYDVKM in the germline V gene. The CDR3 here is CASTWRTGNEQYF. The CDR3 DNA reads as TGTGCCAGCACCTGGAGGACAGGGAACGAGCAGTACTTC.

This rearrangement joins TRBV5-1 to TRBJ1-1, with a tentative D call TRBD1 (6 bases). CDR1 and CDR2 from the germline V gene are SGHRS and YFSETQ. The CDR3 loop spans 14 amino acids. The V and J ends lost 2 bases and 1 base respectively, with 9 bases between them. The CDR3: CASSFLQGNTEAFF. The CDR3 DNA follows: TGCGCCAGCAGCTTCCTACAGGGGAACACTGAAGCTTTCTTT.

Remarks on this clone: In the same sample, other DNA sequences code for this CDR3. Here the CDR3 DNA reads TGTGCCAGTAGTAGTTCCTATCCGGGACAGGGACCGCCCCAGCATTTT. Amino acid sequence: CASSSSYPGQGPPQHF. V usage is TRBV19 and J usage is TRBJ1-5, with TRBD1 matching over 9 bases. The CDR3 is 16 amino acids. V lost 4 bases and J lost 9; bases outside the gene matches: 13. Per the germline V gene, CDR1 is LNHDA and CDR2 is SQIVND (reference sequence).

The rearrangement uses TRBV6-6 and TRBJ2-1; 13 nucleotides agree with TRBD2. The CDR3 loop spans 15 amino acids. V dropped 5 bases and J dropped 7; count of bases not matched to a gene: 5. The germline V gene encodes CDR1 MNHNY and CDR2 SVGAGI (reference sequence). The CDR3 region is CASSLTSGRRNEQFF. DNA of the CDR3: TGTGCCAGCAGTCTGACTAGCGGGAGGCGAAATGAGCAGTTCTTC.

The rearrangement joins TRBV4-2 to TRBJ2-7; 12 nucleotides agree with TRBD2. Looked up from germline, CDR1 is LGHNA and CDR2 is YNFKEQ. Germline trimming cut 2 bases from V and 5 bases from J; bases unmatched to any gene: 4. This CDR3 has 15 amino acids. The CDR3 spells CASSQRLAGEDEQYF. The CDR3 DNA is TGTGCCAGCAGCCAACGACTAGCGGGAGAGGACGAGCAGTACTTC.

This CDR3 reads CASSLSSQGAGETQYF. In DNA, the CDR3 is TGTGCCAGCAGTTTATCTTCACAGGGGGCAGGAGAGACCCAGTACTTC. The chain has TRBV27 and TRBJ2-5; the match to TRBD1 covers 9 bases. Germline CDR1 is MNHEY and CDR2 is SMNVEV (reference sequence). The CDR3 has 16 amino acids. V was clipped by 0 bases and J by 4 bases; unmatched bases: 6.

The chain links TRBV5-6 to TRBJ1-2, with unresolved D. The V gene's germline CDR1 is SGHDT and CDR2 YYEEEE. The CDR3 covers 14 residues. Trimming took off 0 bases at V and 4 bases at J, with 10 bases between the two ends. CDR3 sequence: CASSLAIGSYGYTF. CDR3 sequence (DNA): TGTGCCAGCAGCTTGGCCATCGGTTCCTATGGCTACACCTTC.

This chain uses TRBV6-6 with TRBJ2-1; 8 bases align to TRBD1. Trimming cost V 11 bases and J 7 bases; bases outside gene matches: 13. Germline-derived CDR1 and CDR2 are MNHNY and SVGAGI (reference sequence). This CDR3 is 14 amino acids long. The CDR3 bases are TGTGCCGCCAAACCGGGACAGGCCGAAAATGAGCAGTTCTTC. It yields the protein CAAKPGQAENEQFF.

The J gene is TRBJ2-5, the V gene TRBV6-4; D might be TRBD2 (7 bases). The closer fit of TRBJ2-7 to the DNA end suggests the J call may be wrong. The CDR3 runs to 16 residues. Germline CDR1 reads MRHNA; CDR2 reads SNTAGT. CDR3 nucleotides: TGTGCCAGCAGTCTCGAGGGGGGACTACCCATCGGCGAGCAGTACTTC. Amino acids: CASSLEGGLPIGEQYF.

The chain's CDR3 is CASSHRLTNTDTQYF. DNA for the CDR3: TGTGCCAGCAGCCACCGTCTAACTAACACAGATACGCAGTATTTT. This chain connects TRBV7-2 to TRBJ2-3; D is uncertain. The CDR3 is 15 amino acids. Germline loops: CDR1 SGHTA, CDR2 FQGNSA. V lost 5 bases, J lost 2 bases, and 14 bases lay in between.